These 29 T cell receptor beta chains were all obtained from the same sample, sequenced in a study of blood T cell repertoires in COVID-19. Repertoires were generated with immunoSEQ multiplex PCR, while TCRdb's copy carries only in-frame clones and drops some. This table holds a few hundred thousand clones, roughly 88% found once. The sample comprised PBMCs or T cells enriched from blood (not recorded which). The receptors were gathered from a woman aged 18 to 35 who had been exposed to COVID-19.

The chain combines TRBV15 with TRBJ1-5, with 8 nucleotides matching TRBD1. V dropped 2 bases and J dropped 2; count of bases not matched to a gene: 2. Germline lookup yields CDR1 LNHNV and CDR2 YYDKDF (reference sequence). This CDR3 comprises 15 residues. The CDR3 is CATSRTDRGNQPQHF. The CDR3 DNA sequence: TGTGCCACCAGCAGAACGGACAGGGGCAATCAGCCCCAGCATTTT.

CDR3: CASRKDRGEGGYTF. The DNA of the CDR3 is TGTGCCAGCAGGAAGGACAGGGGGGAGGGCGGCTACACCTTC. The chain combines TRBV6-5 with TRBJ1-2; 10 positions agree with TRBD1. The J segment lost 8 bases and the V segment lost 6 bases, leaving 9 bases of the junction unmatched. Germline V gives CDR1 MNHEY, CDR2 SVGAGI. The CDR3 extends over 14 amino acids.

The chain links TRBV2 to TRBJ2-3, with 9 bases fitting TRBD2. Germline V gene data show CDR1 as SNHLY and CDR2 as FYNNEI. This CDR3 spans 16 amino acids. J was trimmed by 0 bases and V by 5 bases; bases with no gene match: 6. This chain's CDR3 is CASSSVAGASTDTQYF. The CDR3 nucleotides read TGTGCCAGCAGTTCAGTAGCGGGGGCTAGCACAGATACGCAGTATTTT.

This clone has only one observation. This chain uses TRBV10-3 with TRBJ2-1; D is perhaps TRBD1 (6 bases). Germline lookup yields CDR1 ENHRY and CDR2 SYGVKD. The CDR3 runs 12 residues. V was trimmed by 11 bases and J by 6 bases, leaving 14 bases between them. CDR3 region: CASGPGVNEQFF. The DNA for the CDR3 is TGTGCCTCCGGGCCAGGGGTCAATGAGCAGTTCTTC.

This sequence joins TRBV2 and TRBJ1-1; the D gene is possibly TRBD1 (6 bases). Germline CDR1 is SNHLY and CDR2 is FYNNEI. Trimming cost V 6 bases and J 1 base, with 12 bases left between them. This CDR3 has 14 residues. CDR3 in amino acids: CASRDTGPNTEAFF. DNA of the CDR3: TGTGCCAGCAGGGACACAGGGCCGAACACTGAAGCTTTCTTT. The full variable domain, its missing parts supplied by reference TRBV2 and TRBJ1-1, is EPEVTQTPSHQVTQMGQEVILRCVPISNHLYFYWYRQILGQKVEFLVSFYNNEISEKSEIFDDQFSVERPDGSNFTLKIRSTKLEDSAMYFCASRDTGPNTEAFFGQGTRLTVV.

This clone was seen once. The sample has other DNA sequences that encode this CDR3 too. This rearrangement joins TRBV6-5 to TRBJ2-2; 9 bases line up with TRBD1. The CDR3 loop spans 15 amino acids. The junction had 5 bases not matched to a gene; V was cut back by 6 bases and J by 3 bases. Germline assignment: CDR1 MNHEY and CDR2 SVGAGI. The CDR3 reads CASSWTGVDTGELFF. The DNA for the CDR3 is TGTGCCAGCAGCTGGACAGGGGTGGACACCGGGGAGCTGTTTTTT.

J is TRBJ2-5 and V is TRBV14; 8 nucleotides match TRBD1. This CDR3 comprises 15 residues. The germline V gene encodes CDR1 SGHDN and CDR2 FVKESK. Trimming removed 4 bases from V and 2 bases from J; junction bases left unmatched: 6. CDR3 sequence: CASSRQGFNQETQYF. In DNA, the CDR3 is TGTGCCAGCAGCCGACAGGGGTTCAATCAAGAGACCCAGTACTTC.

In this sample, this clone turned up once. The CDR3 spells CSARAGAEQYF. CDR3 bases: TGCAGTGCTAGAGCAGGGGCCGAGCAGTACTTC. The chain carries TRBV20-1 and TRBJ2-7; D may be TRBD1 (6 bases). Germline CDR1 is DFQATT and CDR2 is SNEGSKA (reference sequence). The CDR3 contains 11 residues. Trimming took 1 base from V and 6 from J, leaving 7 bases between them.

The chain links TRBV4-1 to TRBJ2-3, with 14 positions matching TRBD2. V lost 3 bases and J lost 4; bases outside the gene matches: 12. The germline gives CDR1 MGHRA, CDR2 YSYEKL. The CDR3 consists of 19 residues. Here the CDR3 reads CASSQGHGTSGRVADTQYF. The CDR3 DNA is TGCGCCAGCAGCCAGGGGCACGGGACTAGCGGGAGAGTGGCAGATACGCAGTATTTT.

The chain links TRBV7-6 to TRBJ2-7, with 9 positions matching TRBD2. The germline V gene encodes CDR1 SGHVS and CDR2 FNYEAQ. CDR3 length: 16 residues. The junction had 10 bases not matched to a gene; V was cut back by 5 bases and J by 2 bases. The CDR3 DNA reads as TGTGCCAGCAGCCCCGGTTTGGGCGGGAGGGCCTACGAGCAGTACTTC. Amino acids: CASSPGLGGRAYEQYF.

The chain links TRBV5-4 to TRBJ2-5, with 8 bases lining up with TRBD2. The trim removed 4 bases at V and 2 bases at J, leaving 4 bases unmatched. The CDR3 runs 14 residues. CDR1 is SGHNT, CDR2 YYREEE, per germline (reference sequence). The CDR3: CASSTTSAQETQYF. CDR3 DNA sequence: TGTGCCAGCAGCACGACTAGCGCACAAGAGACCCAGTACTTC. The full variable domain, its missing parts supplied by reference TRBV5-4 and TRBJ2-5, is ETGVTQSPTHLIKTRGQQVTLRCSSQSGHNTVSWYQQALGQGPQFIFQYYREEENGRGNFPPRFSGLQFPNYSSELNVNALELDDSALYLCASSTTSAQETQYFGPGTRLLVL.

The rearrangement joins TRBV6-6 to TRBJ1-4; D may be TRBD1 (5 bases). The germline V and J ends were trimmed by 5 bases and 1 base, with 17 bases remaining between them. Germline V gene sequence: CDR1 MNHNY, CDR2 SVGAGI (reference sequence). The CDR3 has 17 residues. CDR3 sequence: CASSRTPNRRTNEKLFF. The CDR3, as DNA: TGTGCCAGCAGTCGTACCCCGAACAGGAGAACTAATGAAAAACTGTTTTTT.

CDR3 amino acids: CASGDRGDNEQFF. The CDR3 bases are TGTGCCAGCGGGGACAGGGGGGACAATGAGCAGTTCTTC. The chain combines TRBV7-9 with TRBJ2-1, with TRBD1 matching 11 bases. The junction had 2 bases not matched to a gene; V was cut back by 8 bases and J by 5 bases. Per the germline V gene, CDR1 is SEHNR and CDR2 is FQNEAQ (reference sequence). The CDR3 spans 13 residues.

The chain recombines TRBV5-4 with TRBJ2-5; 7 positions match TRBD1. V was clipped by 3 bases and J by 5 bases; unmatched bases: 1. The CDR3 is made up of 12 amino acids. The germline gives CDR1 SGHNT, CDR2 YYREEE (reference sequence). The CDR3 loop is CASSSDRETQYF. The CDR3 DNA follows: TGTGCCAGCAGCTCGGACAGGGAGACCCAGTACTTC.

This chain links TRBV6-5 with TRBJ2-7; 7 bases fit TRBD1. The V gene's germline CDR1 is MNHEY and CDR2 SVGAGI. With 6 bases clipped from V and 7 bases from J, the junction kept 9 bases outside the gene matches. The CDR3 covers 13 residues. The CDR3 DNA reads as TGTGCCAGCAGGCGGACAGGACGCCCGGAGCAGTACTTC. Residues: CASRRTGRPEQYF.

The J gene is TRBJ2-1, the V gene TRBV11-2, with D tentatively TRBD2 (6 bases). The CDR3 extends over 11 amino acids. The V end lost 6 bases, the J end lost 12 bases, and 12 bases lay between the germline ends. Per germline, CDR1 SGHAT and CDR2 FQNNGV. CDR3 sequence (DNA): TGTGCCAGCAGGGACCTCGGGGGGCAGTTCTTC. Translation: CASRDLGGQFF.

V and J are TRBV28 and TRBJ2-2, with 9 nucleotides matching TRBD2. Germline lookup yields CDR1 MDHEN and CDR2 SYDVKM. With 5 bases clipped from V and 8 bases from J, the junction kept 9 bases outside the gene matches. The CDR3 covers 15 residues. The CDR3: CASSPHSGSTGELFF. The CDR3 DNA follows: TGTGCCAGCAGTCCCCATAGCGGGAGTACTGGGGAGCTGTTTTTT.

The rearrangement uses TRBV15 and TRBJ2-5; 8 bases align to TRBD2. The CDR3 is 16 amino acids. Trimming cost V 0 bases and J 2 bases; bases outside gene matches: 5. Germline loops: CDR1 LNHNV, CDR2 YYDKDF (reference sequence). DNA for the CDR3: TGTGCCACCAGCAGAGATAGAGCGGGAGTTCAAGAGACCCAGTACTTC. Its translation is CATSRDRAGVQETQYF.

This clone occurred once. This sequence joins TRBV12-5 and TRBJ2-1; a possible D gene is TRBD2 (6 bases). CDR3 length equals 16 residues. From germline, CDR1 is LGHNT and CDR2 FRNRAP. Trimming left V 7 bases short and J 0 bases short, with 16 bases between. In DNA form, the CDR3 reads TGTGCTAGTGCCCGTGGGGGGTTAGGCTCCTACAATGAGCAGTTCTTC. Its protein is CASARGGLGSYNEQFF.

CDR3: CASSLVSRLAEIDTQYF. The CDR3 DNA follows: TGTGCCAGCAGTTTAGTCTCCCGACTAGCGGAGATAGATACGCAGTATTTT. The V call is TRBV27, the J call TRBJ2-3; 9 nucleotides line up with TRBD2. This CDR3 has 17 residues. The germline CDR1 and CDR2 sequences are MNHEY and SMNVEV (reference sequence). The J segment lost 5 bases and the V segment lost 2 bases, leaving 11 bases of the junction unmatched.

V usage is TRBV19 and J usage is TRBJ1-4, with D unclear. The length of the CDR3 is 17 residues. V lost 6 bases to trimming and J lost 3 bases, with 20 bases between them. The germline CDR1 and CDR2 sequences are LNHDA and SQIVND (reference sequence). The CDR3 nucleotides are TGTGCCAGTAGCCCCGCCTCATTCGGCAGGTCTAATGAAAAACTGTTTTTT. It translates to CASSPASFGRSNEKLFF.

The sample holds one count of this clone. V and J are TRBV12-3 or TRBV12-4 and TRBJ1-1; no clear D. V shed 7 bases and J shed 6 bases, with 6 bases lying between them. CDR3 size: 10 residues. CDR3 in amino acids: CASTGAEAFF. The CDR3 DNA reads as TGTGCCAGCACTGGAGCTGAAGCTTTCTTT.

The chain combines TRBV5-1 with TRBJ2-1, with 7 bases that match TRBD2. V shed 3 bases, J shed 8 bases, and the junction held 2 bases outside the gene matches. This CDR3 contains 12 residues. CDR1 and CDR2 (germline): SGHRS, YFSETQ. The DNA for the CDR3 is TGCGCCAGCAGCTGGACTAGGGATGAGCAGTTCTTC. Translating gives CASSWTRDEQFF. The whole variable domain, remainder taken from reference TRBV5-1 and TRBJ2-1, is KAGVTQTPRYLIKTRGQQVTLSCSPISGHRSVSWYQQTPGQGLQFLFEYFSETQRNKGNFPGRFSGRQFSNSRSEMNVSTLELGDSALYLCASSWTRDEQFFGPGTRLTVL.

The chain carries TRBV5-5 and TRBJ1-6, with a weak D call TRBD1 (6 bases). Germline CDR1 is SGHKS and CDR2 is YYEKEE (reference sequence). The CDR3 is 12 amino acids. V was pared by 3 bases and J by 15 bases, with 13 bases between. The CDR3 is CASSSGTFDLHF. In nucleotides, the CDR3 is TGTGCCAGCAGCTCCGGGACATTTGACCTCCACTTT.

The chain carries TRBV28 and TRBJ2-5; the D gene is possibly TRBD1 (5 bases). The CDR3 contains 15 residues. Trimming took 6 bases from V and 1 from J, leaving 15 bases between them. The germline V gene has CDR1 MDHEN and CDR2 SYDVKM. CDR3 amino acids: CASSDARAGQETQYF. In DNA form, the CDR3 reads TGTGCCAGCAGCGATGCCAGGGCCGGCCAAGAGACCCAGTACTTC.

This CDR3 is CASSLAGTGELFF. Written as DNA, the CDR3 is TGTGCCAGCAGCCTGGCAGGGACCGGGGAGCTGTTTTTT. V gene TRBV3-1 (or the pseudogene TRBV3-2) combines with J gene TRBJ2-2, with D possibly matching TRBD1 (5 bases). The CDR3 covers 13 residues. V shed 4 bases and J shed 5 bases, with 8 bases lying between them. Germline CDR1 LGHDT, CDR2 YNNKEL (reference sequence).

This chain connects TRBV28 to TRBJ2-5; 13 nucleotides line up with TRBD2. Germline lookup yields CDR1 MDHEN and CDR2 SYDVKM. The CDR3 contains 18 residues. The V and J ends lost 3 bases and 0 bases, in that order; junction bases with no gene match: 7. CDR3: CASSFTPGTSGDQETQYF. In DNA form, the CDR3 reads TGTGCCAGCAGTTTCACCCCTGGGACTAGCGGGGACCAAGAGACCCAGTACTTC.

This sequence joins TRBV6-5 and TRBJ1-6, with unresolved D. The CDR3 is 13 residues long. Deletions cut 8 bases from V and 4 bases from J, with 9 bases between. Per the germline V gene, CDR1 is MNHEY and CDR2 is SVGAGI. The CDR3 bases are TGTGCCAGCTTAACAGATTATAATTCACCCCTCCACTTT. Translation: CASLTDYNSPLHF.

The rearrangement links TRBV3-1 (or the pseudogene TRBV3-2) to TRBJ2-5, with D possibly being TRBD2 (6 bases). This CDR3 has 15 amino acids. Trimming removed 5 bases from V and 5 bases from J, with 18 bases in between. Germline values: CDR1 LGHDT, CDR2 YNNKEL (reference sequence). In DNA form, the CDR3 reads TGTGCCAGCAGCTTCCGAGGGATTCTAGCGGAGACCCAGTACTTC. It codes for CASSFRGILAETQYF.